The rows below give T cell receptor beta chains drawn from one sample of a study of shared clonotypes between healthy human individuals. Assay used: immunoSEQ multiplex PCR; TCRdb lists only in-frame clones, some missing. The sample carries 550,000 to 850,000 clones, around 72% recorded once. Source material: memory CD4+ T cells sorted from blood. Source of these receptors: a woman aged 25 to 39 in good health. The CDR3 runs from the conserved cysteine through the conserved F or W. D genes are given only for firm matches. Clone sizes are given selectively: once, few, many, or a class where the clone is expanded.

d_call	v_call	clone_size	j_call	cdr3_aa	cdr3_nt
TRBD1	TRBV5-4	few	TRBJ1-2	CASSSPATGVNYGYTF	TGTGCCAGCAGCTCACCGGCCACAGGGGTTAACTATGGCTACACCTTC
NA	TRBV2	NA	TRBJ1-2	CASRGQHGHGYTF	TGTGCCAGCCGTGGACAACACGGTCATGGCTACACCTTC
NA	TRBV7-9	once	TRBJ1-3	CASSLASGIAGNTIYF	TGTGCCAGCAGCTTAGCGAGCGGAATTGCTGGAAACACCATATATTTT
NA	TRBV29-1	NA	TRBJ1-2	CSVGGGRSGYTF	TGCAGCGTTGGGGGAGGTAGAAGTGGCTACACCTTC
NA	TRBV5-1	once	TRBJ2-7	CASSLQSSSYEQYF	TGCGCCAGCAGCTTACAGTCTAGCTCCTACGAGCAGTACTTC
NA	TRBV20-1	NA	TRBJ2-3	CSASPVDTQYF	TGCAGTGCTAGCCCTGTGGATACGCAGTATTTT
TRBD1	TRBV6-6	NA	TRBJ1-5	CASSSGTGADYQPQHF	TGTGCCAGCAGTTCCGGGACAGGAGCAGACTACCAGCCCCAGCATTTT
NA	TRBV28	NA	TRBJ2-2	CASSLLVGELFF	TGTGCCAGCAGTTTACTCGTCGGGGAGCTGTTTTTT
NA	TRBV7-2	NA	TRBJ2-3	CASSGGLITDTQYF	TGTGCCAGCAGCGGGGGACTTATCACAGATACGCAGTATTTT
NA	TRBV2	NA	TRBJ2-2	CASSVSYVTGELFF	TGTGCCAGCAGTGTATCATACGTCACCGGGGAGCTGTTTTTT
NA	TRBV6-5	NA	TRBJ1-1	CASRQGRAEAFF	TGTGCCAGCAGACAGGGTAGGGCTGAAGCTTTCTTT
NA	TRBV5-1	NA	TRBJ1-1	CASSLVPGTNTEAFF	TGCGCCAGCAGCTTGGTACCAGGGACCAACACTGAAGCTTTCTTT
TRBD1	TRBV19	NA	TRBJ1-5	CASSKRTGNDQPQHF	TGTGCCAGTAGTAAAAGGACAGGGAATGACCAGCCCCAGCATTTT
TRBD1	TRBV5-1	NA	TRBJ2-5	CASSRDRGGETQYF	TGCGCCAGCAGCAGAGACAGGGGGGGCGAGACCCAGTACTTC
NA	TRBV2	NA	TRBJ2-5	CASRTEGETQYF	TGTGCCAGCAGGACGGAGGGGGAGACCCAGTACTTC
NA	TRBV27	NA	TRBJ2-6	CASSRDPGANVLTF	TGTGCCAGCAGTAGGGATCCTGGGGCCAACGTCCTGACTTTC
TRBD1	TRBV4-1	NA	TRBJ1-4	CASSPRTGPNEKLFF	TGCGCCAGCAGCCCCAGGACAGGACCGAATGAAAAACTGTTTTTT
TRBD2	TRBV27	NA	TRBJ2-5	CASSSRGGETQYF	TGTGCCAGCAGTTCGCGGGGGGGGGAGACCCAGTACTTC
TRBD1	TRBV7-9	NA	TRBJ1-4	CASSLQGAEEKLFF	TGTGCCAGCAGCTTGCAGGGGGCAGAAGAAAAACTGTTTTTT
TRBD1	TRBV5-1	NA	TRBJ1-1	CASSLALDRGLTEAFF	TGCGCCAGCAGCTTGGCCTTGGACAGGGGGCTCACTGAAGCTTTCTTT
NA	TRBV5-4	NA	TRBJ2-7	CASSLGQTSYEQYF	TGTGCCAGCAGCTTGGGACAGACCTCCTACGAGCAGTACTTC
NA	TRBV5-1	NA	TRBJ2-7	CASSLAPVPSGEYEQYF	TGCGCCAGCAGCTTGGCCCCCGTCCCGTCGGGGGAGTACGAGCAGTACTTC
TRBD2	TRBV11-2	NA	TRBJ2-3	CASSPVSLAGSGDTQYF	TGTGCCAGCAGCCCCGTTAGTTTAGCGGGATCAGGAGATACGCAGTATTTT
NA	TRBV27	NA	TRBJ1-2	CASSLRGDLDGYTF	TGTGCCAGCAGTTTACGAGGGGATCTGGATGGCTACACCTTC
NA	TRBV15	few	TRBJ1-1	CATSFRQAVINTEAFF	TGTGCCACCAGCTTCAGACAGGCAGTCATAAACACTGAAGCTTTCTTT
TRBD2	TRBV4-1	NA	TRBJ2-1	CASSQDRAGHEQFF	TGCGCCAGCAGCCAAGATCGAGCGGGACATGAGCAGTTCTTC
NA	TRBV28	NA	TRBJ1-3	CASSLRGGGNTIYF	TGTGCCAGCAGTTTACGCGGAGGGGGAAACACCATATATTTT
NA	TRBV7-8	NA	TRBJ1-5	CASSYIPGSNQPQHF	TGTGCCAGCAGCTATATTCCAGGATCCAATCAGCCCCAGCATTTT
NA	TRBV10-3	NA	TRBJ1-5	CAISETGLQAGNQPQHF	TGTGCCATCAGTGAGACCGGGCTCCAGGCCGGCAATCAGCCCCAGCATTTT
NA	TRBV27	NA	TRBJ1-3	CASSSAGGNTIYF	TGTGCCAGCAGTTCCGCTGGTGGAAACACCATATATTTT
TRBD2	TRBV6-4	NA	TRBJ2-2	CASSDSSGSGELFF	TGTGCCAGCAGTGACTCTAGCGGGAGCGGGGAGCTGTTTTTT
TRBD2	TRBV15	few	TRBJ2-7	CATSREVGLASHEQYF	TGTGCCACCAGCAGAGAGGTAGGACTAGCATCCCACGAGCAGTACTTC
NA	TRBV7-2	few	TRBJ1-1	CASSWVGGGFSTEAFF	TGTGCCAGCAGCTGGGTAGGTGGAGGGTTTAGCACTGAAGCTTTCTTT
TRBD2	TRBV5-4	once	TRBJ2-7	CASSRKGLADASYEQYF	TGTGCCAGCAGCCGTAAGGGACTAGCGGATGCCTCCTACGAGCAGTACTTC
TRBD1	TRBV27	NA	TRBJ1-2	CASSLIFSGTGAGYTF	TGTGCCAGCAGTTTAATCTTTTCGGGGACAGGGGCTGGCTACACCTTC
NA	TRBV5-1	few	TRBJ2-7	CASSLNVGSPTYEQYF	TGCGCCAGCAGCTTGAATGTGGGCTCCCCAACCTACGAGCAGTACTTC
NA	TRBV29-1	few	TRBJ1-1	CSVEEWGAWNTEAFF	TGCAGCGTTGAAGAGTGGGGGGCCTGGAACACTGAAGCTTTCTTT
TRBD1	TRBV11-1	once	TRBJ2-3	CASSLRQGTGDTQYF	TGTGCCAGCAGCCTTAGACAGGGCACCGGAGATACGCAGTATTTT
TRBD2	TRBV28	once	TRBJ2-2	CASTRTSGHTGELFF	TGTGCCAGCACAAGGACTAGCGGTCACACCGGGGAGCTGTTTTTT